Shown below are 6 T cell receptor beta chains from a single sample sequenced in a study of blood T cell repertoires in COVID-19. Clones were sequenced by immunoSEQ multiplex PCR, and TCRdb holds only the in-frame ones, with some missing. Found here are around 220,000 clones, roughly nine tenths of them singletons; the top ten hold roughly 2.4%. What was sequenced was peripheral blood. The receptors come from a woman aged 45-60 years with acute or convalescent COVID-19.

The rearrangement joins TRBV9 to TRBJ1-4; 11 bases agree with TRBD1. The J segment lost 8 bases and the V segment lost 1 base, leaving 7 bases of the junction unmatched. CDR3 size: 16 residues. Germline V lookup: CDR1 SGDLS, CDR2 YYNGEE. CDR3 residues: CASSVLGTGGQEKLFF. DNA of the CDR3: TGTGCCAGCAGCGTACTGGGGACAGGGGGACAGGAAAAACTGTTTTTT.

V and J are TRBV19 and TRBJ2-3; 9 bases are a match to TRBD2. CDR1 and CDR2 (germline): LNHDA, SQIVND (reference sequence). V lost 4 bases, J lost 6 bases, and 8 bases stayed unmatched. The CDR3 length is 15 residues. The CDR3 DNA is TGTGCCAGTAGTAAACTGGCGGGGGGGGGCGATACGCAGTATTTT. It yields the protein CASSKLAGGGDTQYF.

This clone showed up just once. CDR3 DNA: TGTGCCAGCAGTTACTTCGGGGACAGGGGGATGGAGACCCAGTACTTC. The encoded protein is CASSYFGDRGMETQYF. The chain recombines TRBV6-2 or TRBV6-3 with TRBJ2-5; TRBD1 aligns across 11 bases. V lost 1 base, J lost 5 bases, and 6 bases stayed unmatched. The CDR3 loop spans 16 amino acids. The germline CDR1 and CDR2 sequences are MNHEY and SVGEGT.

Here the CDR3 reads CSRTAGDRREFF. CDR3 sequence (DNA): TGCAGCCGAACAGCGGGAGATCGTAGGGAGTTCTTC. V usage is TRBV29-1 and J usage is TRBJ2-1; 8 bases line up with TRBD2. Germline V gives CDR1 SQVTM, CDR2 ANQGSEA. V trimming: 8 bases; J trimming: 14 bases; junction bases outside the gene matches: 14. CDR3 length equals 12 residues.

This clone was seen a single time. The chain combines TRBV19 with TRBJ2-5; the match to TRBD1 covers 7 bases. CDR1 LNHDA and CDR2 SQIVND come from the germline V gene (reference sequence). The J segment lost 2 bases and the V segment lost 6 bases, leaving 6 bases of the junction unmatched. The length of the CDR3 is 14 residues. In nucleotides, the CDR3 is TGTGCCAGTAGCAAGACAGGGTGGCAAGAGACCCAGTACTTC. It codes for CASSKTGWQETQYF.

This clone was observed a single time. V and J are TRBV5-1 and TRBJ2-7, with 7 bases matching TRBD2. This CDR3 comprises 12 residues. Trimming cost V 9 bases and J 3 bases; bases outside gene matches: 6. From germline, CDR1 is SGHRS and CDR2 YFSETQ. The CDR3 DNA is TGCGCCACCTCGGGCGGGGGCTACGAGCAGTACTTC. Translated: CATSGGGYEQYF.